Included here is one T cell receptor (beta chain) sequence, with context. What this receptor recognizes is not known. Nothing much larger sits one base from this clone, and base qualities are not available. The source of the sample is a study of cytomegalovirus exposure and HLA in healthy donors (dated by TCRdb to about 2017). General notes on the study: An earlier analysis of approximately 600 of the donors reported 250 to 350 Gb of sequence data and more than 90 million unique TCR beta sequences from 150 million to 200 million T cells. The study combined high-throughput TCR immunosequencing, statistical association of individual TCRs with disease status, and machine learning to predict cytomegalovirus infection status. Among roughly 400 genotyped donors of the cohort, an average of around 240,000 unique TCR beta nucleotide sequences was sequenced per donor, of which about 19% were non-productive. Both class I and class II loci were covered by HLA typing, at four-digit resolution. Because of strong linkage in the cohort, roughly five DR-DQ haplotypes were treated as single units for association and clustering. In the later analysis, no new phenotypic data were used to find candidate immune exposures; instead, reliance was placed on TCR beta sequences and their occurrence across donors. Donor age, sex, ethnicity and CMV serostatus were collected together with the repertoire data. Every discovery cohort repertoire had been produced on one sequencing platform. The study aimed to test whether cataloging public T cell receptors could reveal signatures of past pathogen exposure. Roughly 300 gigabases of sequencing data and 78 million or so unique TCR sequences were included in an early release covering roughly 700 HLA-typed donors. A later analysis re-analyzed previously published TCR beta repertoires from several hundred donors and added high-resolution HLA genotyping to study TCR occurrence patterns. A separate validation cohort of 100 to 150 different subjects was used in addition to the roughly 640-subject first cohort. The genetic ancestry cluster associated with self-reported Caucasian donors included over 65% of the 398 genotyped donors. The number of donors typed differed by locus, with roughly 620-630 for A, B, C, DRB1 and DQB1, more than 500 for DQA1, about 610 for DPA1, and approximately 470 for DPB1. The study used immunosequencing to profile the T cell repertoires of around 600 subjects and linked those repertoires to cytomegalovirus serostatus. An earlier analysis of approximately 630 of the donors applied high-throughput TCR beta sequencing to assess whether each TCR beta V gene segment acted as functional or pseudogenic. In a later genetic analysis, genome-wide SNP genotypes for about 55% of the 666 donors were used, and that subset was treated as a discovery cohort.

Broad study findings and their caveats: A later genetic analysis reported fewer N-insertions in productive TCRs among donors in an Asian-associated ancestry cluster than the approximately 670-donor mean. Strong co-occurrence of HLA alleles, especially DR and DQ, made assigning TCR associations to individual alleles difficult. In a later analysis, HLA-associated TCR beta chains showed more clonal expansion and lower generation probabilities than non-associated chains that were equally common. The study gave a list of more than 150 TCR beta chains associated with cytomegalovirus. A later analysis found that most CMV-associated TCR beta chains appeared HLA-restricted, with HLA associations seemingly driven largely by CMV exposure. In this cohort, only TCR beta chains were sequenced, and detectable features were limited by the absence of alpha or paired-chain data. In a later analysis, TCR association rates were found to vary across HLA loci, with the most associated TCRs seen for DRB1 alleles and the fewest for HLA-C alleles. A later analysis reported that several top co-occurrence clusters appeared linked to parvovirus B19, influenza, CMV and Epstein-Barr virus. A few of the identified cytomegalovirus-associated TCR beta chains were confirmed in vitro to be specific for cytomegalovirus antigens. According to the authors, the approach could potentially be generalized to other disease states and immunological phenotypes. While some public TCRs were present in many individuals, most TCR sequences turned up only very rarely across donors. The classifier was reported to diagnose cytomegalovirus status with high specificity and sensitivity in both the original cohort and the validation cohort. In a later genetic analysis, a missense DCLRE1C variant was associated with V-gene and J-gene trimming of TCR beta chains, and the association was replicated in an independent cohort. Broadly in line with IMGT annotations, most TCR beta V segments showed up in productive rearrangements about 90% or about 30% of the time in an earlier analysis of 587 of the donors. A group of highly shared sequence variants was considered likely to be a technical artifact of the sequencing pipeline. Linkage disequilibrium might explain the correlated functional status among segregating V segments, but an unknown experimental factor could not be ruled out. Because HLA typing was missing for some donors at each locus, association tests included only the typed subset. Because counts were too low, roughly 16 rarely observed V segments, including chromosome 9 orphons, were left out of the earlier analysis of approximately 500 of the donors. A further reported finding was that TCR beta sequences accurately predicted the HLA-A and HLA-B alleles for most subjects in the first cohort. In a later analysis, around 17,000 TCR beta sequences were associated with specific HLA alleles at a false discovery rate of 0.05. The only immune exposure information available for the cohort was CMV serostatus. Roughly uniform sequencing depth across donors was assumed in presence/absence analyses, although this assumption may not hold. Because the 87-base-pair reads could not distinguish some IMGT-functional V segments, including TRBV6-2 and TRBV6-3, those segments were excluded.

The library relied on the immunoSEQ multiplex PCR assay. A mixture of 60 forward primers for TCR Vbeta segments and 13 reverse primers for TCR Jbeta segments was used in the multiplex PCR. The CDR3 region of rearranged TCR beta genes was amplified from genomic DNA with a multiplex PCR assay. Amplified TCR beta libraries were sequenced as 87-base-pair reads on the Illumina HiSeq System. In the paper's pipeline: A later analysis counted approximately 74 million unique TCR beta chains across the 640 or so repertoires, and around 9.9 million of these chains were shared by at least two donors. Raw reads were error-corrected and collapsed into unique sequences by a nearest-neighbor algorithm in which closely related sequences were merged to remove PCR and sequencing errors. Alignment of CDR3 sequences to IMGT reference sequences was used to assign V, D and J gene segments. For a sequence to be retained, at least a six-nucleotide match to both a V gene segment and a J gene segment was required. Rearrangements were called productive when the CDR3 lacked stop codons and stayed in frame with V and J; all others were non-productive. Following IMGT convention, CDR3 was defined as the stretch from the second conserved V-encoded cysteine up to the conserved J-encoded phenylalanine. Sequences without an unambiguous match to a single V gene segment were excluded from the earlier analysis of 587 of the donors. An earlier analysis of just under 600 of the donors called V segments functional above 56.7% productive rearrangements and segregating when the between-donor standard deviation exceeded 5%. A statistical classification framework was built for diagnosing cytomegalovirus status from the catalog of TCR beta chain sequences. In a later analysis, TCR nucleotide sequences were compared against IMGT/GENE-DB human TR gene sequences so that V and J genes could be assigned. The TCRdist pipeline was used in a later analysis to assign CDR3 sequences and most-parsimonious VDJ recombination scenarios. In a later analysis, each TCR beta chain was defined by its CDR3 amino acid sequence together with its V-gene family, and reads without a unique V-gene family were excluded. As a way to deal with suspected cross-contamination and a sequencing artifact, a later analysis dropped 450 to 600 nucleotide sequences that were highly shared and had low generation probability. A later analysis calculated a clonal expansion index for each public chain from normalized within-repertoire ranks of inferred template counts. Generation probabilities in a later analysis came from a VDJ recombination model fitted to out-of-frame rearrangements, and those results were checked against IGoR. A later analysis scored TCR-TCR, TCR-HLA and TCR-CMV co-occurrence with hypergeometric tests, applying a repertoire-size bias correction to TCR pairs. To estimate false discovery rates, a later analysis permuted the HLA or CMV assignments 20 times. In a later analysis, co-occurring TCRs were grouped using DBSCAN, and TCRdist sequence similarity was added for clustering within HLA-allele-positive subsets. Repertoires with fewer than 30,000 or more than 120,000 public chains were left out of co-occurrence clustering, as were a handful of repertoires with anomalous nucleotide sharing. In TCRdb, the immuneACCESS table is reduced to in-frame sequences with V and J assigned. These tables do not hold every clone; where another copy was compared, an unresolved V gene accounts for under half, and the others remain unexplained. V and J calls plus clone size are reproduced from that table; the DNA served to infer D and trimming. The sample profile shows about 150,000 clones; around four fifths of them were found once. 3% to 3.5% of the sample lies in the top ten.

The cohort was made up of 666 healthy bone marrow donors. At the time of sampling, all cohort members were nominally healthy, though unrecorded immune exposures were likely present. The donor tested CMV seronegative, placing the donor among the approximately 360 seronegative members of the cohort. Each donor provided a peripheral blood sample, and peripheral blood mononuclear cells were used for TCR beta sequencing. Genomic DNA extraction from the blood cell samples was performed with the Qiagen DNeasy Blood Extraction Kit. Including cysteine and phenylalanine, the CDR3 has 12 amino acids. The read is trimmed to its CDR3 DNA, 36 bases read in frame from base 1. From the germline V gene, CDR1 is SGHNT and CDR2 is YENEEA. Trimming takes 5 bases from V and 7 bases from J, and the germline ends sit 9 bases apart.

The chain is assembled from TRBV11-3 and TRBJ2-1, and perhaps TRBD1 as D gene, on 5 matching bases. The sequence came from a male donor in good health and CMV-seronegative. Material for sequencing was PBMCs. The CDR3 in this case is CASSLQENEQFF. Here is the DNA: TGTGCCAGCAGCCTACAGGAGAATGAGCAGTTCTTC.